The rows below give T cell receptor beta chains drawn from one sample of a study of T-cell reconstitution after alpha-beta-depleted transplantation in children. TCRdb re-called the PCR reads through MiXCR, storing one row per CDR3 protein. The sample holds some 530,000 distinct CDR3 sequences, about 12% seen once. Sequencing used PBMCs from the stem cell graft donor, obtained from the stem cell graft. The receptors originated from a human donor who donated a stem cell graft to a child with combined immunodeficiency. Each CDR3 is given with its conserved first and last residue. A D gene is named only where the DNA matches it firmly. Clone size is not always given. Where it is, it says once, few, many or a class for expanded clones.

d_gene: NA; j_gene: TRBJ1-1; v_gene: TRBV5-5; abundance: few; len: 14; CDR3aa: CASTLDPVNTEAFF; CDR3nt: TGTGCCAGCACCCTTGACCCGGTTAACACTGAAGCTTTCTTT
d_gene: NA; j_gene: TRBJ1-5; v_gene: TRBV12-3/TRBV12-4; abundance: many; len: 15; CDR3aa: CASSSVGTGNQPQHF; CDR3nt: TGTGCCAGCAGCTCGGTGGGTACGGGCAATCAGCCCCAGCATTTT
d_gene: NA; j_gene: TRBJ2-1; v_gene: TRBV2; abundance: many; len: 11; CDR3aa: CASRVGNEQFF; CDR3nt: TGTGCCAGCAGAGTTGGCAATGAGCAGTTCTTC
d_gene: NA; j_gene: TRBJ2-7; v_gene: TRBV28; abundance: many; len: 12; CDR3aa: CASTPLRGEQYF; CDR3nt: TGTGCCAGCACCCCCTTGAGGGGCGAGCAGTACTTC
d_gene: NA; j_gene: TRBJ2-3; v_gene: TRBV18; abundance: many; len: 13; CDR3aa: CASSPPGLYTQYF; CDR3nt: TGTGCCAGCTCACCACCGGGACTCTATACGCAGTATTTT
d_gene: TRBD1; j_gene: TRBJ2-5; v_gene: TRBV5-6; abundance: NA; len: 18; CDR3aa: CASSLLPTGNYGVETQYF; CDR3nt: TGTGCCAGCAGCTTGCTCCCGACAGGGAATTATGGTGTGGAGACCCAGTACTTC
d_gene: TRBD1; j_gene: TRBJ1-2; v_gene: TRBV24-1; abundance: NA; len: 14; CDR3aa: CATSQGQGYVGYTF; CDR3nt: TGTGCCACCAGTCAGGGACAGGGGTATGTGGGCTACACCTTC
d_gene: NA; j_gene: TRBJ2-3; v_gene: TRBV5-1; abundance: many; len: 14; CDR3aa: CASSLVASTDTQYF; CDR3nt: TGCGCCAGCAGCTTGGTAGCTAGCACAGATACGCAGTATTTT
d_gene: NA; j_gene: TRBJ1-5; v_gene: TRBV28; abundance: few; len: 15; CDR3aa: CASTPGGYSNQPQHF; CDR3nt: TGTGCCAGCACCCCCGGCGGGTATAGCAATCAGCCCCAGCATTTT
d_gene: NA; j_gene: TRBJ2-1; v_gene: TRBV27; abundance: few; len: 14; CDR3aa: CASSLTGEGGEQFF; CDR3nt: TGTGCCAGCAGTTTAACCGGTGAAGGTGGTGAGCAGTTCTTC
d_gene: NA; j_gene: TRBJ2-2; v_gene: TRBV11-3; abundance: NA; len: 13; CDR3aa: CASSRVAAGELFF; CDR3nt: TGTGCCAGCAGTCGAGTTGCGGCCGGGGAGCTGTTTTTT
d_gene: NA; j_gene: TRBJ2-1; v_gene: TRBV7-2; abundance: many; len: 15; CDR3aa: CASSLKTEAYNEQFF; CDR3nt: TGTGCCAGCAGCTTAAAGACAGAAGCTTACAATGAGCAGTTCTTC
d_gene: TRBD1; j_gene: TRBJ1-5; v_gene: TRBV7-8; abundance: few; len: 13; CDR3aa: CASSPEGAQPQHF; CDR3nt: TGTGCCAGCAGTCCCGAGGGGGCTCAGCCCCAGCATTTT
d_gene: TRBD2; j_gene: TRBJ2-1; v_gene: TRBV11-2; abundance: NA; len: 17; CDR3aa: CASSSTLLAGGANEQFF; CDR3nt: TGTGCCAGCAGCTCAACCCTCCTAGCGGGAGGAGCGAATGAGCAGTTCTTC
d_gene: TRBD2; j_gene: TRBJ2-5; v_gene: TRBV6-2/TRBV6-3; abundance: few; len: 15; CDR3aa: CASRLAGVGQETQYF; CDR3nt: TGTGCCAGCAGACTAGCGGGAGTTGGTCAAGAGACCCAGTACTTC
d_gene: NA; j_gene: TRBJ2-1; v_gene: TRBV7-2; abundance: NA; len: 15; CDR3aa: CASRRQGRRDNEQFF; CDR3nt: TGTGCCAGCAGACGCCAGGGGCGCAGGGACAATGAGCAGTTCTTC
d_gene: NA; j_gene: TRBJ2-7; v_gene: TRBV12-3/TRBV12-4; abundance: few; len: 15; CDR3aa: CASSLGGGGRYEQYF; CDR3nt: TGTGCCAGCAGTTTAGGTGGAGGGGGACGATACGAGCAGTACTTC
d_gene: TRBD1; j_gene: TRBJ1-1; v_gene: TRBV7-9; abundance: few; len: 15; CDR3aa: CASSPTGGVSTEAFF; CDR3nt: TGTGCCAGCAGCCCCACAGGGGGCGTTTCTACTGAAGCTTTCTTT
d_gene: NA; j_gene: TRBJ2-6; v_gene: TRBV6-2/TRBV6-3; abundance: NA; len: 16; CDR3aa: CASSYGIVSGANVLTF; CDR3nt: TGTGCCAGCAGTTATGGGATCGTCTCTGGGGCCAACGTCCTGACTTTC
d_gene: NA; j_gene: TRBJ2-1; v_gene: TRBV6-4; abundance: many; len: 14; CDR3aa: CASSESSGVDEQFF; CDR3nt: TGTGCCAGCAGTGAGTCTAGTGGAGTCGATGAGCAGTTCTTC
d_gene: TRBD2; j_gene: TRBJ2-3; v_gene: TRBV9; abundance: NA; len: 15; CDR3aa: CASSPSGRASDTQYF; CDR3nt: TGTGCCAGCAGCCCTAGCGGGAGGGCATCAGATACGCAGTATTTT
d_gene: TRBD1; j_gene: TRBJ2-5; v_gene: TRBV20-1; abundance: few; len: 16; CDR3aa: CSARSAGTGNRETQYF; CDR3nt: TGCAGTGCTAGATCCGCCGGGACAGGGAATAGAGAGACCCAGTACTTC
d_gene: NA; j_gene: TRBJ2-2; v_gene: TRBV7-8; abundance: many; len: 16; CDR3aa: CASSLDSGSNTGELFF; CDR3nt: TGTGCCAGCAGCTTAGATTCAGGGTCGAACACCGGGGAGCTGTTTTTT
d_gene: NA; j_gene: TRBJ2-6; v_gene: TRBV5-1; abundance: many; len: 14; CDR3aa: CASSLENGANVLTF; CDR3nt: TGCGCCAGCAGCTTGGAAAACGGGGCCAACGTCCTGACTTTC
d_gene: NA; j_gene: TRBJ2-1; v_gene: TRBV7-9; abundance: many; len: 13; CDR3aa: CASRDGTYNEQFF; CDR3nt: TGTGCCAGCAGGGACGGAACCTACAATGAGCAGTTCTTC
d_gene: NA; j_gene: TRBJ1-4; v_gene: TRBV4-2; abundance: NA; len: 17; CDR3aa: CASSSGHWRTGNEKLFF; CDR3nt: TGTGCCAGCAGCTCGGGACACTGGCGAACAGGCAACGAAAAACTGTTTTTT
d_gene: NA; j_gene: TRBJ2-2; v_gene: TRBV6-2/TRBV6-3; abundance: NA; len: 16; CDR3aa: CASSYRDFWNTGELFF; CDR3nt: TGTGCCAGCAGTTACAGGGACTTCTGGAACACCGGGGAGCTGTTTTTT
d_gene: TRBD2; j_gene: TRBJ2-2; v_gene: TRBV6-2/TRBV6-3; abundance: NA; len: 14; CDR3aa: CACRLAIPSGELFF; CDR3nt: TGTGCCTGCAGACTAGCAATTCCGTCCGGGGAGCTGTTTTTT
d_gene: NA; j_gene: TRBJ1-5; v_gene: TRBV12-3/TRBV12-4; abundance: few; len: 14; CDR3aa: CASSWTESVQPQHF; CDR3nt: TGTGCCAGCAGCTGGACAGAAAGTGTACAGCCCCAGCATTTT